The present T cell receptor (beta chain) was sequenced within a study of blood T cell repertoires in COVID-19. Overall study: The origin of the acute and convalescent COVID-19 samples was the United States, Italy and Spain. Sample material is recorded as cDNA or gDNA derived from T cells, B-cell-depleted T cells, or PBMCs.

V shed 6 bases, J shed 5 bases, and the junction held 6 bases outside the gene matches. The CDR3 runs 14 residues. CDR1 and CDR2 (germline): MDHEN, SYDVKM. Study processing details: Researchers report that nucleated cell counts were estimated from reference gene primer amplification. Generated by immunoSEQ multiplex PCR, the TCRdb table keeps only in-frame clones and is missing some. D and trimming were read from the DNA, whereas the V and J calls and clone size are those reported in that table. This table has 110,000 to 150,000 clones, around nine tenths appearing once. Sequenced material: peripheral blood. The chain carries TRBV28 and TRBJ1-5; 8 bases match TRBD1. This receptor was taken from a woman between 40 and 55 years old with acute or convalescent COVID-19. The CDR3 nucleotides are TGTGCCAGCAGCAATAGACAGGGGCATCAGCCCCAGCATTTT. This gives the protein CASSNRQGHQPQHF.